A selection of T cell receptor beta chains follows, all from one sample in a study of T cells in Graves' hyperthyroidism and ophthalmopathy. TCRdb itself ran the multiplex PCR reads through MiXCR, one entry per CDR3 protein. This sample carries a few hundred thousand distinct CDR3 sequences, 46% of them seen once, and the ten largest clones take 6.5% to 9%. The sample taken for sequencing was peripheral blood or thyroid tissue (not recorded which). These receptors were obtained from a young woman with Graves' hyperthyroidism. Each CDR3 is given with its conserved first and last residue. D genes are given only for firm matches. Rows may omit the clone size; those that give it use once, few, many or a size class.

TRBJ1-3,-,many,TRBV25-1,CASSGPLGLSGNTIYF,TGTGCCAGCAGTGGACCCCTGGGCCTCTCTGGAAACACCATATATTTT
TRBJ2-7,TRBD2,-,TRBV2,CAGSTSGTSYYEQYF,TGTGCCGGCAGCACATCCGGGACTAGCTACTACGAGCAGTACTTC
TRBJ1-6,-,-,TRBV11-2,CASSLGVGYNSPLHF,TGTGCCAGCAGCTTAGGTGTTGGGTATAATTCACCCCTGCACTTT
TRBJ2-7,-,few,TRBV13,CASSVAFQGQGEQYF,TGTGCCAGCAGCGTAGCCTTCCAGGGGCAGGGGGAGCAGTACTTC
TRBJ2-2,TRBD2,many,TRBV15,CATKFGGRATGELFF,TGTGCCACCAAGTTCGGTGGGAGGGCCACCGGGGAGCTGTTTTTT
TRBJ1-1,TRBD1,few,TRBV20-1,CSAQIQGAVEAFF,TGCAGTGCTCAAATACAGGGGGCGGTTGAAGCTTTCTTT
TRBJ2-7,-,few,TRBV20-1,CSASGSESYEQYF,TGCAGTGCTAGCGGGAGTGAGTCCTACGAGCAGTACTTC
TRBJ1-5,TRBD1,-,TRBV2,CASSATGGDQPQHF,TGTGCCAGCAGTGCCACAGGGGGCGATCAGCCCCAGCATTTT
TRBJ1-5,-,few,TRBV20-1,CSATGARGQPQHF,TGCAGTGCTACCGGGGCCCGGGGTCAGCCCCAGCATTTT
TRBJ1-5,-,-,TRBV24-1,CATSDTDSRQPQHF,TGTGCCACCAGTGATACGGATAGCCGGCAGCCCCAGCATTTT
TRBJ2-3,-,-,TRBV2,CASVELAGLNTDTQYF,TGTGCCAGCGTTGAACTGGCGGGGCTTAACACAGATACGCAGTATTTT
TRBJ1-3,-,-,TRBV13,CASSLYQGAGNTIYF,TGTGCCAGCAGCTTATATCAGGGTGCTGGAAACACCATATATTTT
TRBJ2-6,TRBD1,many,TRBV10-3,CASSDSTGGSGANVLTF,TGTGCCAGCAGTGACTCGACAGGGGGCTCTGGGGCCAACGTCCTGACTTTC
TRBJ1-1,-,-,TRBV5-8,CASSLGLVSTEAFF,TGTGCCAGCAGCTTAGGCCTGGTTAGCACTGAAGCTTTCTTT
TRBJ1-6,-,many,TRBV10-3,CASTDGGPSNSPLHF,TGTGCCAGCACCGACGGGGGACCCAGCAATTCACCCCTCCACTTT
TRBJ1-1,-,few,TRBV10-3,CAISEGGTEAFF,TGTGCCATCAGTGAGGGGGGCACTGAAGCTTTCTTT
TRBJ1-1,-,-,TRBV7-2,CASSLSLGGVTEAFF,TGTGCCAGCAGCTTATCGCTGGGCGGGGTAACTGAAGCTTTCTTT
TRBJ2-5,TRBD2,-,TRBV29-1,CSVEDGGLAGETQYF,TGCAGCGTTGAAGATGGTGGACTAGCGGGAGAGACCCAGTACTTC
TRBJ1-3,-,many,TRBV7-9,CASSRQDSSGNTIYF,TGTGCCAGCAGCAGACAGGATAGCTCTGGAAACACCATATATTTT
TRBJ1-1,-,-,TRBV7-2,CASSLRSSTEAFF,TGTGCCAGCAGCCTCAGGTCTAGCACTGAAGCTTTCTTT
TRBJ1-2,-,many,TRBV2,CASRTSPATTF,TGTGCCAGTCGGACCTCCCCGGCTACCACCTTC
TRBJ1-1,TRBD1,-,TRBV10-3,CAIKTGKETEAFF,TGTGCCATAAAGACAGGGAAGGAGACTGAAGCTTTCTTT
TRBJ1-5,-,-,TRBV15,CATSRDRAIAASPQHF,TGTGCCACCAGCAGGGATCGGGCAATCGCCGCTTCACCCCAGCATTTT
TRBJ2-5,-,-,TRBV6-6,CASTKTGLETQYF,TGTGCCAGCACCAAAACTGGGCTAGAGACCCAGTACTTC
TRBJ2-7,-,-,TRBV5-1,CASSLVVIGGALYEQYF,TGCGCCAGCAGCTTGGTCGTCATAGGAGGTGCCCTCTACGAGCAGTACTTC
TRBJ1-1,TRBD1,-,TRBV29-1,CSVRTGDTEAFF,TGCAGCGTCCGGACAGGAGACACTGAAGCTTTCTTT
TRBJ1-2,TRBD1,many,TRBV6-1,CASRSTGDYGYTF,TGTGCCAGCAGATCGACAGGGGACTATGGCTACACCTTC
TRBJ2-7,TRBD2,-,TRBV12-3/TRBV12-4,CASSPIAGLYEQYF,TGTGCCAGCAGTCCTATAGCGGGCCTCTACGAGCAGTACTTC